What follows are 6 T cell receptor beta chains derived from one specimen sequenced in a study of CD8+CD57+ T cells in acquired aplastic anemia. Selection for sequencing was limited to patients who had shown CD8+CD57+ cell expansion by flow cytometry. TCR beta VDJ and CDR3 were profiled, and genomic DNA was the template. TCRdb reanalysed the reads using MiXCR and keeps one entry per CDR3 protein. The table lists approximately 150,000 distinct CDR3 sequences, under 55% of them singletons. The material sequenced was sorted CD4+, CD8+, or CD8+CD57+ T cells (not recorded which) from PBMCs. The receptors derive from a human donor with aplastic anemia.

A word on this clonotype: Possible read error: a much larger clone is one base away. This chain connects TRBV7-8 to TRBJ1-1, with D uncertain. V was clipped by 3 bases and J by 0 bases, with 8 bases between them. Germline V gives CDR1 SGHVS, CDR2 FQNEAQ. The CDR3 runs 14 residues. CDR3 sequence: CASSFATLNTEAFF. The CDR3 region has the DNA TGTGCCAGCAGCTTCGCGACATTGAACACTGAAGCTTTCTTT.

The rearrangement links TRBV10-3 to TRBJ1-2, with 8 bases lining up with TRBD1. Germline values: CDR1 ENHRY, CDR2 SYGVKD. The CDR3 spans 15 residues. Trimming removed 9 bases from V and 4 bases from J; junction bases left unmatched: 13. The CDR3 loop reads CAISIPGQGIYGYTF. The CDR3 DNA reads as TGTGCCATTTCAATTCCAGGACAGGGAATCTATGGCTACACCTTC.

The V call is TRBV24-1, the J call TRBJ1-5; D call uncertain. Germline V gene lookup returns CDR1 KGHDR and CDR2 SFDVKD. The CDR3 has 13 residues. Trimming pared 4 bases from V and 7 bases from J, leaving 10 bases between. The CDR3 here is CATSEYKGQPQHF. The CDR3 DNA follows: TGTGCCACCAGTGAGTACAAGGGACAGCCCCAGCATTTT.

This clonotype appeared once. This chain joins TRBV29-1 and TRBJ2-2; 7 nucleotides match TRBD1. V was pared by 7 bases and J by 0 bases, with 8 bases of the junction left unmatched. This CDR3 has 15 residues. Germline CDR1 and CDR2: SQVTM and ANQGSEA. The chain's CDR3 is CSATRGQPNTGELFF. Here the CDR3 DNA reads TGCAGCGCTACCCGGGGACAGCCGAACACCGGGGAGCTGTTTTTT.

The V and J genes are TRBV24-1 and TRBJ1-5, with TRBD1 matching 7 bases. Trimming removed 7 bases from V and 4 bases from J; junction bases left unmatched: 6. The CDR3 runs to 14 residues. Germline assignment: CDR1 KGHDR and CDR2 SFDVKD. CDR3 nucleotide sequence: TGTGCCACCAGGGGCAGGGGGGATAATCAGCCCCAGCATTTT. It codes for CATRGRGDNQPQHF.

The V gene is TRBV15, the J gene TRBJ2-3; possible D gene TRBD1, 6 bases. V was pared by 5 bases and J by 5 bases, with 14 bases between. The CDR3 has 14 residues. CDR1 and CDR2 from the germline V gene are LNHNV and YYDKDF (reference sequence). The CDR3 coding sequence is TGTGCCACCAGCGCGGCAGGGGCTATAGATACGCAGTATTTT. This translates into CATSAAGAIDTQYF. The whole variable domain, remainder taken from reference TRBV15 and TRBJ2-3, is DAMVIQNPRYQVTQFGKPVTLSCSQTLNHNVMYWYQQKSSQAPKLLFHYYDKDFNNEADTPDNFQSRRPNTSFCFLDIRSPGLGDTAMYLCATSAAGAIDTQYFGPGTRLTVL.